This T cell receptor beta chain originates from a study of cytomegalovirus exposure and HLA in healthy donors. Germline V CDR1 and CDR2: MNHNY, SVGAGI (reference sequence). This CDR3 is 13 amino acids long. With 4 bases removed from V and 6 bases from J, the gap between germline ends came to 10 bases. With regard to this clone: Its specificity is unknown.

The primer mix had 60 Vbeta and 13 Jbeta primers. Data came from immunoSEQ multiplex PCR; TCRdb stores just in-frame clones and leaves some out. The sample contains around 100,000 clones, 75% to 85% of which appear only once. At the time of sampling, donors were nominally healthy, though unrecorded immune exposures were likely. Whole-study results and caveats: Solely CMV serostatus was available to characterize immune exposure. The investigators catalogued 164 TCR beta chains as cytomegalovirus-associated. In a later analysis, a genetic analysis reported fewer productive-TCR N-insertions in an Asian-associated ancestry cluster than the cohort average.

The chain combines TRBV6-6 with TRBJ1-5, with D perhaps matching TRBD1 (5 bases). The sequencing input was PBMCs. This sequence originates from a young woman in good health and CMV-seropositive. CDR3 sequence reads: CASSFVQGQPQHF. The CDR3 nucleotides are TGTGCCAGCAGTTTCGTTCAGGGTCAGCCCCAGCATTTT.